This T cell receptor (beta chain) came from a study of cytomegalovirus exposure and HLA in healthy donors. The CDR3 is made up of 15 amino acids. The V and J ends lost 0 bases and 7 bases respectively, with 15 bases between them. Germline V gene data show CDR1 as SGHRS and CDR2 as YFSETQ. Researchers ran the PCR with 60 Vbeta and 13 Jbeta primers. In the authors' workflow: Tens of millions of unique TCR beta chains, roughly 10 million shared, were counted in a later analysis. Sequenced by immunoSEQ multiplex PCR; TCRdb stores in-frame clones only, minus some. D and trimming come from the DNA, and the V and J calls and clone size come from that table. This sample carries some 95,000 clones, approximately 71% of them seen once, and the ten largest clones take 16%.

The receptor's source is a woman under 30 in good health and CMV-seropositive. The sequencing sample was made of PBMCs. This chain joins TRBV5-1 and TRBJ2-3, with TRBD2 as a possible D gene (6 bases). The CDR3 reads CASSLGPAEGNTQYF. The DNA for the CDR3 is TGCGCCAGCAGCTTGGGGCCCGCGGAGGGGAATACGCAGTATTTT.